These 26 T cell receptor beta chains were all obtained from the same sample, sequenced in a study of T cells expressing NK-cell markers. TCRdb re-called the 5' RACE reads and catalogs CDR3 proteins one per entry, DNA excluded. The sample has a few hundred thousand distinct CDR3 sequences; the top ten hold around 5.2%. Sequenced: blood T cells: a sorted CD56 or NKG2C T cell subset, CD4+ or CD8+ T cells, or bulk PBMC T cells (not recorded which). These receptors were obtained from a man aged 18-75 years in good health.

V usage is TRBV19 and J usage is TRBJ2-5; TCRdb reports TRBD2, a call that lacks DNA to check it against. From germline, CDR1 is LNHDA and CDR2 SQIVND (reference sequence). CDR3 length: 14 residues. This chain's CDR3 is CARTAGPKQETQYF.

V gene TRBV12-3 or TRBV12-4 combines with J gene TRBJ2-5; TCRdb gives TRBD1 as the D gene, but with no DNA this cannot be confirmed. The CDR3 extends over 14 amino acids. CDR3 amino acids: CASRVDRQQETQYF.

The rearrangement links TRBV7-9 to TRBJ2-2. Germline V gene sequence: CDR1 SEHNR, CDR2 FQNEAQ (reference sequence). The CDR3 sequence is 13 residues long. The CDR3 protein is CASSLGQTGELFF. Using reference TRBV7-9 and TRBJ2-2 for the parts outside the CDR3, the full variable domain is DTGVSQNPRHKITKRGQNVTFRCDPISEHNRLYWYRQTLGQGPEFLTYFQNEAQLEKSRLLSDRFSAERPKGSFSTLEIQRTEQGDSAMYLCASSLGQTGELFFGEGSRLTVL.

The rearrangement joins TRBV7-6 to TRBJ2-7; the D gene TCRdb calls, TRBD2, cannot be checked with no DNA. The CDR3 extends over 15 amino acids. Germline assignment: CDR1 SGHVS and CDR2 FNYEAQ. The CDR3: CASSLEEGGSYEQYF.

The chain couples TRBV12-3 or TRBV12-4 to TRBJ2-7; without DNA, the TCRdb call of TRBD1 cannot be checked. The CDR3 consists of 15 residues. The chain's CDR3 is CASSHTGGFRYEQYF.

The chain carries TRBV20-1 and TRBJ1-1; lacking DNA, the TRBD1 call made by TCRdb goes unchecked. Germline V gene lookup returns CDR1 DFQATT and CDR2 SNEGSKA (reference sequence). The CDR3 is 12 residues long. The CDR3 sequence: CSARGFDRVAFF.

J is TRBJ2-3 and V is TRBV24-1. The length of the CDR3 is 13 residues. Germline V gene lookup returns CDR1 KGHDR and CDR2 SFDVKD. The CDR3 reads CATSGNRHDTQYF.

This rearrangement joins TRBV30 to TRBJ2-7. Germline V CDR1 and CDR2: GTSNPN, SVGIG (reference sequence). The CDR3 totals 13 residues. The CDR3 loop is CAWSELASYEQYF.

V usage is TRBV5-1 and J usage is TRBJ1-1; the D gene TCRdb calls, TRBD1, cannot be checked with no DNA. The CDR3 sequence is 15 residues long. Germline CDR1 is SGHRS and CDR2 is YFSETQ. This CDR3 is CASRRGRDPIPEAFF.

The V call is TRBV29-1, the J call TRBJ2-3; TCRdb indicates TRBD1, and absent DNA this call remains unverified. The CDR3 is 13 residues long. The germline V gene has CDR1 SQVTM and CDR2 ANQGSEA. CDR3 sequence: CSVWGRSTDTQYF.

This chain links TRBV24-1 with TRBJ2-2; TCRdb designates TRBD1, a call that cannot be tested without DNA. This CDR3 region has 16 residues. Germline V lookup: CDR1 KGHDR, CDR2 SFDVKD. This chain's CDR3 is CATSEPGTENTGELFF.

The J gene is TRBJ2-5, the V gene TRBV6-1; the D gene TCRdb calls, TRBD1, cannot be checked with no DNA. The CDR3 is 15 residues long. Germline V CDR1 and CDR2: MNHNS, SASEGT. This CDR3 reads CASSRSGTVKETQYF.

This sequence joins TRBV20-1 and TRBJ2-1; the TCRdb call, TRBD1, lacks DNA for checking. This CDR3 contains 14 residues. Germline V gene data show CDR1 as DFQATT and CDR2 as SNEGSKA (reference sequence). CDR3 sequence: CSEKKTGPYNEQFF.

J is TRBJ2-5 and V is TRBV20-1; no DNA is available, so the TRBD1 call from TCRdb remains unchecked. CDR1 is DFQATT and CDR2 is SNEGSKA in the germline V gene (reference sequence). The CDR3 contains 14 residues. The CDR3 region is CSASRRGIQETQYF.

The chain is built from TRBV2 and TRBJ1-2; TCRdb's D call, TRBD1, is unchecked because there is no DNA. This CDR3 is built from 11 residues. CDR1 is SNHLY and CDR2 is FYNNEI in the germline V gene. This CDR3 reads CASTRVYGYTF.

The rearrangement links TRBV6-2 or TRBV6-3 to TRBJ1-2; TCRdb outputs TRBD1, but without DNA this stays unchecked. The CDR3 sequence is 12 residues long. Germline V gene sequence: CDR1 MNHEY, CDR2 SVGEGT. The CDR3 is CASSTGVYGYTF.

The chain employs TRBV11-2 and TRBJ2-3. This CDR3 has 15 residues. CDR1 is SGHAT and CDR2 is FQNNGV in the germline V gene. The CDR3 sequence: CASRSLGSSTDTQYF.

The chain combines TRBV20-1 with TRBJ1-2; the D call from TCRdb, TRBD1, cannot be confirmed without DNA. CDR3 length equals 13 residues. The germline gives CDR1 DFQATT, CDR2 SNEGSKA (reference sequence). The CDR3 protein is CSARGQDHYGYTF.

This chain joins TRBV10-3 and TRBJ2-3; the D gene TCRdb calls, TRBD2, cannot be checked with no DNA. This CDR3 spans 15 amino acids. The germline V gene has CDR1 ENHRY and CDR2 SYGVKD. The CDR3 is CAISDGGGATDTQYF.

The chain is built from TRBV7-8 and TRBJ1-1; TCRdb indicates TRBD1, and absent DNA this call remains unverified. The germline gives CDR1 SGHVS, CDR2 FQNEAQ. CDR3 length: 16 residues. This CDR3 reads CASSLAMGQKNTEAFF.

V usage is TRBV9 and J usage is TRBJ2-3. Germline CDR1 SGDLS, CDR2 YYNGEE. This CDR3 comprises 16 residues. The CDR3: CASSVGLATSTDTQYF.

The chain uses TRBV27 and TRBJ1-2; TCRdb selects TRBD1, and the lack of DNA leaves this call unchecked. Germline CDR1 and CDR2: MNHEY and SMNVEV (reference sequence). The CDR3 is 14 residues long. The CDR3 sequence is CASSLRGEGYGYTF.

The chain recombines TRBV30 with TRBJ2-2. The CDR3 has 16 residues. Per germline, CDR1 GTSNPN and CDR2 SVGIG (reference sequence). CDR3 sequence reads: CAWSVFRTANTGELFF.

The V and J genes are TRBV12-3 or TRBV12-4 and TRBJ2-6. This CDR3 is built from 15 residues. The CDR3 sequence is CASSQNTGWANVLTF.

The CDR3 is CASSLNGGGYTF. The chain combines TRBV7-3 with TRBJ1-2. CDR1 is SGHTA and CDR2 is FQGTGA in the germline V gene. The CDR3 loop spans 12 amino acids.

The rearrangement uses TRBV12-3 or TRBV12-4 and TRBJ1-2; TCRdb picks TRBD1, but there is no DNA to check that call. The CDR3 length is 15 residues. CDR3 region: CASLGGSRANYGYTF.